This T cell receptor (beta chain) was recorded in a study of blood T cell repertoires in COVID-19. V was cut by 5 bases and J by 4 bases, with 9 bases left in between. The CDR3 totals 13 residues. The germline V gene encodes CDR1 SGHAT and CDR2 FQNNGV. The authors' processing: The assay estimated nucleated cells by amplifying reference gene primers. Measured with immunoSEQ multiplex PCR; TCRdb has only the in-frame clones, and not every one. V and J calls and clone size follow that table, whereas D and trimming were derived from the DNA. The repertoire holds 380,000 or so clones, with roughly 77% as singletons.

This rearrangement joins TRBV11-2 to TRBJ1-5; D gene unclear. This clonotype was obtained from a human donor with acute or convalescent COVID-19. The donor label of this sample is uncertain. Material for sequencing was peripheral blood. CDR3 nucleotides: TGTGCCAGCAGCCACACAGATAATCAGCCCCAGCATTTT. The encoded protein is CASSHTDNQPQHF.